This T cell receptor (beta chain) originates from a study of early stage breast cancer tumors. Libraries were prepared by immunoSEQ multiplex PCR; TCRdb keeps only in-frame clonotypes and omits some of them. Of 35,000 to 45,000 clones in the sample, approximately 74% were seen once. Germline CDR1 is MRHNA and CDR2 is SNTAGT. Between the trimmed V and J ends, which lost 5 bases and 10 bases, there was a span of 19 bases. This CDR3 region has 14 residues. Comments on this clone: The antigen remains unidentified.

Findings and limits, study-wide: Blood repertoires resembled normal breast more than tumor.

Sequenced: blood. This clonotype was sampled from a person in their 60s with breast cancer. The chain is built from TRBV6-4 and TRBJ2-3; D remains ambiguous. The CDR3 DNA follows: TGTGCCAGCAGTCCAGGCCTAGACACCATGGCGCAGTATTTT. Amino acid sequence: CASSPGLDTMAQYF.